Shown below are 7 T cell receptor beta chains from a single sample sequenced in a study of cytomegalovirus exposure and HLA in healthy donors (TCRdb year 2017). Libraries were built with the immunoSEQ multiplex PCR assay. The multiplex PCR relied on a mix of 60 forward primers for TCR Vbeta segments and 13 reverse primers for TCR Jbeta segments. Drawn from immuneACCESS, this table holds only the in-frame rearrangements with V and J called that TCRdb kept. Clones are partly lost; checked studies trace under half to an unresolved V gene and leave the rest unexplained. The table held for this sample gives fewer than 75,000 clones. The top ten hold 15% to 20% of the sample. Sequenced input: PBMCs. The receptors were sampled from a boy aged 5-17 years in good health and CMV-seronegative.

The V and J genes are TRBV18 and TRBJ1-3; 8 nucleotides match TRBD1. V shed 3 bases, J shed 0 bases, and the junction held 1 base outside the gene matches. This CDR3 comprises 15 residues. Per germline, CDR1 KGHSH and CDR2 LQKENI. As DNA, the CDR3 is TGTGCCAGCTCACCGGGGACAGGCTCTGGAAACACCATATATTTT. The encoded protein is CASSPGTGSGNTIYF.

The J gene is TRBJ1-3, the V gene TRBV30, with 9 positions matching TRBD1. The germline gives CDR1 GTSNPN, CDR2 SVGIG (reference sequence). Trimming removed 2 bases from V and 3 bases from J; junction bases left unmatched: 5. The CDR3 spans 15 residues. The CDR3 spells CAWSRDRALGNTIYF. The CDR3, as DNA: TGTGCCTGGAGTCGGGACAGGGCTCTTGGAAACACCATATATTTT.

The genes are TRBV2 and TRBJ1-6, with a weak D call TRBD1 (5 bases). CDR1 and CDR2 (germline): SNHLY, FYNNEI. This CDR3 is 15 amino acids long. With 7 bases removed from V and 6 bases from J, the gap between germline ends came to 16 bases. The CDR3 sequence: CASIGGPGRNSPLHF. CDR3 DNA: TGTGCCAGCATCGGTGGCCCAGGGCGTAATTCACCCCTCCACTTT.

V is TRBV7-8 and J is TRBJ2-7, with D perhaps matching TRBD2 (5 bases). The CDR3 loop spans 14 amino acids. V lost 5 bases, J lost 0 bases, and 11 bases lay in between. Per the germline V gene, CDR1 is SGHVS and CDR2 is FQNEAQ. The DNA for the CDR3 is TGTGCCAGCAGCCCTAAAGGAGGCTCCTACGAGCAGTACTTC. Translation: CASSPKGGSYEQYF. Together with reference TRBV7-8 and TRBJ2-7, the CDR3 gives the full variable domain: GAGVSQSPRYKVAKRGQDVALRCDPISGHVSLFWYQQALGQGPEFLTYFQNEAQLDKSGLPSDRFFAERPEGSVSTLKIQRTQQEDSAVYLCASSPKGGSYEQYFGPGTRLTVT.

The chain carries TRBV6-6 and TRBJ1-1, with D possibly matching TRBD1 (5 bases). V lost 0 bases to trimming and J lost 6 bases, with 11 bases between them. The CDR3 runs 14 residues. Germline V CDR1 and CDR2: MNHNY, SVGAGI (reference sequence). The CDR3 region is CASSYSGEVSEAFF. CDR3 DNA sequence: TGTGCCAGCAGTTACTCGGGGGAGGTTTCTGAAGCTTTCTTT.

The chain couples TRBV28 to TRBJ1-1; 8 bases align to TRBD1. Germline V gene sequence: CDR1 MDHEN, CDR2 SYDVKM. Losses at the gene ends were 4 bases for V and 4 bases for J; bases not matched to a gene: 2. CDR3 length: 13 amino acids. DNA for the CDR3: TGTGCCAGCAGTTCTACAGGGGGCACTGAAGCTTTCTTT. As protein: CASSSTGGTEAFF.

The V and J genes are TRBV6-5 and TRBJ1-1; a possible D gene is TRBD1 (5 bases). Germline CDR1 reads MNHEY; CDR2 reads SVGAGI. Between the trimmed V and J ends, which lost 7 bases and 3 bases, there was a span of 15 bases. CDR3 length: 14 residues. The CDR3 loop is CASTYRGDDTEAFF. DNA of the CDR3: TGTGCCAGCACCTACCGGGGGGACGACACTGAAGCTTTCTTT.